This TCR beta chain was sequenced in a study of regulatory T cells in long-lasting Graves disease. Study background: The study counted Graves' disease as persistent given over 5 years of antithyroid drugs and positive TSH receptor antibodies.

Libraries of TCR beta came from iRepertoire HTBI primers plus Arm-PCR of CDR3 regions. One entry per CDR3 protein, called by TCRdb with MiXCR from the multiplex PCR reads. The sample includes 450,000 or so distinct CDR3 sequences, roughly 23% seen only once; the top ten take about an eighth. Stated time point: persistent/refractory GD, antithyroid drugs over 5 years with positive TRAb. RNA isolated from PBMCs was used to make the TCR library. Germline-derived CDR1 and CDR2 are SEHNR and FQNEAQ (reference sequence). The germline V and J ends were trimmed by 5 bases and 10 bases, with 14 bases remaining between them. The CDR3 consists of 12 residues.

The sequencing used peripheral blood mononuclear cells (PBMCs), collected when the disease was refractory, from a patient treated with antithyroid drugs. This receptor was taken from a female donor with Graves disease. The chain couples TRBV7-9 to TRBJ1-1; D gene unclear. CDR3 in amino acids: CASSLPGEGAFF. CDR3 nucleotide sequence: TGTGCCAGCAGCCTTCCCGGGGAGGGAGCTTTCTTT.